The 5 T cell receptor beta chains in this list originate from one sample, sequenced in a study of technical replicates of blood from several donors. This table comes from immunoSEQ multiplex PCR, and its TCRdb copy is limited to in-frame clones, with some not included. This sample has approximately 80,000 clones; around nine tenths occur once, and the top ten carry 0.41%. The sample consisted of T cells isolated from PBMCs. These receptors were collected from a human donor in good health.

The chain carries TRBV19 and TRBJ2-1; 7 nucleotides agree with TRBD1. The trim removed 3 bases at V and 0 bases at J, leaving 2 bases unmatched. The CDR3 spans 15 residues. Germline V gene sequence: CDR1 LNHDA, CDR2 SQIVND (reference sequence). For the CDR3, the DNA is TGTGCCAGTAGTATCCGGGACAGCTCCTACAATGAGCAGTTCTTC. Its protein is CASSIRDSSYNEQFF.

The chain recombines TRBV11-3 with TRBJ2-3; TRBD2 might be the D (7 bases). CDR3 length: 16 amino acids. Germline V gene data show CDR1 as SGHNT and CDR2 as YENEEA. Trimming took 4 bases from V and 5 from J, leaving 19 bases between them. The CDR3 nucleotides are TGTGCCAGCAGCTCAGCACATGGGGAGGGACAAGATACGCAGTATTTT. Residues: CASSSAHGEGQDTQYF.

The chain carries TRBV6-1 and TRBJ2-7; unclear D gene. Trimming shortened V by 6 bases and J by 4 bases, and 7 bases separated the two germline ends. This CDR3 has 11 amino acids. Germline-derived CDR1 and CDR2 are MNHNS and SASEGT. CDR3 protein: CASRERYEQYF. DNA for the CDR3: TGTGCCAGCAGGGAGCGATACGAGCAGTACTTC.

The J gene is TRBJ1-5, the V gene TRBV18; no firm D call. Deletions cut 4 bases from V and 5 bases from J, with 6 bases between. This CDR3 contains 12 residues. The germline V gene encodes CDR1 KGHSH and CDR2 LQKENI. DNA for the CDR3: TGTGCCAGCTCACTACCCGATCAGCCCCAGCATTTT. It encodes CASSLPDQPQHF.

This CDR3 reads CASSPGGEQYF. The CDR3 DNA reads TGTGCCAGCAGCCCCGGGGGGGAGCAGTACTTC. The chain combines TRBV6-5 with TRBJ2-7, with 7 bases lining up with TRBD2. Germline CDR1 reads MNHEY; CDR2 reads SVGAGI. Germline trimming cut 6 bases from V and 7 bases from J; bases unmatched to any gene: 3. The length of the CDR3 is 11 residues.